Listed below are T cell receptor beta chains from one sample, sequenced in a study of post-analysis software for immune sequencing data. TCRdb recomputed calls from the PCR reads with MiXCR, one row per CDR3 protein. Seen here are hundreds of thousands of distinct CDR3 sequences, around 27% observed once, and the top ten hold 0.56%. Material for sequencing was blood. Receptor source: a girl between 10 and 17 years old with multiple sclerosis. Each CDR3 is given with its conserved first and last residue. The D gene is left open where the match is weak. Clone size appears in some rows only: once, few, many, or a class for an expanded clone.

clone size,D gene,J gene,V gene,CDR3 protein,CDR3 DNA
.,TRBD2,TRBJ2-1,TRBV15,CATSRDQRLASNEQCF,TGTGCCACCAGCAGAGATCAGAGACTAGCCTCGAATGAGCAGTGCTTC
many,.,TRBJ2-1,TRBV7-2,CASSSLNEQFF,TGTGCCAGCAGTTCGCTCAATGAGCAGTTCTTC
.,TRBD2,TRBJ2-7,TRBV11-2,CASSQRRQASGGVEQYF,TGTGCCAGCAGCCAGCGGCGCCAGGCTAGCGGAGGGGTCGAGCAGTACTTC
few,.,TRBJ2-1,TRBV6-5,CASSYSIGVGARNEQFF,TGTGCCAGCAGTTACTCGATCGGCGTGGGAGCCAGGAATGAGCAGTTCTTC
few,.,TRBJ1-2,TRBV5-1,CASSFSPSNYGYTF,TGCGCCAGCAGCTTTTCCCCGTCTAACTATGGCTACACCTTC
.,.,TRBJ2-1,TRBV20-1,CSARGVLAGTNEQFF,TGCAGTGCTAGAGGAGTGCTGGCGGGGACCAATGAGCAGTTCTTC
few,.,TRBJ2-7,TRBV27,CASSLSKAGEQYF,TGTGCCAGCAGTTTATCGAAGGCGGGCGAGCAGTACTTC
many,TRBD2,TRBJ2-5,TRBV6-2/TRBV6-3,CASSYGTSGAQETQYF,TGTGCCAGCAGTTACGGGACTAGCGGGGCTCAAGAGACCCAGTACTTC
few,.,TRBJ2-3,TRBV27,CASSLMRAWGDTQYF,TGTGCCAGCAGTTTAATGCGGGCGTGGGGTGATACGCAGTATTTT
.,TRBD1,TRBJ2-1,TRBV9,CASSAYLTGSSYNEQFF,TGTGCCAGCAGCGCATATTTGACAGGGAGCTCCTACAATGAGCAGTTCTTC
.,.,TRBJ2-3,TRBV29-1,CSASWRSTDTQYF,TGCAGCGCCTCTTGGAGGAGCACAGATACGCAGTATTTT
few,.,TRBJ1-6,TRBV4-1,CASSQDGDARSPLHF,TGCGCCAGCAGCCAGGACGGGGACGCGCGGTCACCCCTCCACTTT
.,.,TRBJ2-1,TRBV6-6,CASSYATRSSYNEQFF,TGTGCCAGCAGTTACGCGACTAGGAGCTCCTACAATGAGCAGTTCTTC
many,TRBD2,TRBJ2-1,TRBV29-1,CSVQAGVLYEQFF,TGCAGCGTTCAAGCGGGAGTATTATATGAGCAGTTCTTC
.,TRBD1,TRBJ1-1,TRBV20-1,CSARDPGTGPNTEAFF,TGCAGTGCTAGAGATCCTGGGACAGGACCGAACACTGAAGCTTTCTTT
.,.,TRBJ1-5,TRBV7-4,CASSLVPRRGPQHF,TGTGCCAGCAGCTTAGTCCCCCGGCGTGGGCCCCAGCATTTT
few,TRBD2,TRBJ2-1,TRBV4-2,CASSHLTSGDYNEQFF,TGTGCCAGCAGCCACCTAACTAGCGGGGACTACAATGAGCAGTTCTTC
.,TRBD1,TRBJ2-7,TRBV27,CASSSNTGVYEQYF,TGTGCCAGCAGTTCTAATACAGGGGTATACGAGCAGTACTTC
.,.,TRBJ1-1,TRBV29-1,CSVQSGPEAFF,TGCAGCGTACAATCAGGGCCTGAAGCTTTCTTT
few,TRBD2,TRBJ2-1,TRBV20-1,CSARASGITNEQFF,TGCAGTGCTAGAGCTAGCGGGATCACCAATGAGCAGTTCTTC
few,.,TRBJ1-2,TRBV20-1,CRGGGNYGYTF,TGCAGAGGAGGGGGTAACTATGGCTACACCTTC
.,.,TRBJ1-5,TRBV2,CASSLPQTRDSNQPQHF,TGTGCCAGCAGTCTTCCTCAGACCCGGGACAGCAATCAGCCCCAGCATTTT
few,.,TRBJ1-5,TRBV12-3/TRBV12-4,CASSFRLEDRGNQPQHF,TGTGCCAGCAGTTTTCGACTAGAGGACAGAGGCAATCAGCCCCAGCATTTT
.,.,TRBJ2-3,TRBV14,CASSQDRTFPGDTQYF,TGTGCCAGCAGCCAGGACCGTACCTTCCCGGGGGATACGCAGTATTTT
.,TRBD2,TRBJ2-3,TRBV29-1,CSVGGGTYRGGDTQYF,TGCAGCGTTGGTGGCGGGACCTACCGCGGGGGGGATACGCAGTATTTT
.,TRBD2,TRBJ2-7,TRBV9,CASSGGTSVEQYF,TGTGCCAGCAGCGGGGGGACTAGCGTCGAGCAGTACTTC
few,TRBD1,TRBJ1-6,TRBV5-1,CASSPWTGGSYNSPLHF,TGCGCCAGCAGCCCATGGACAGGCGGCTCCTATAATTCACCCCTCCACTTT
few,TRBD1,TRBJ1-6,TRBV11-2,CASSTDRGVSPLHF,TGTGCCAGCAGCACGGACAGGGGTGTCTCACCCCTCCACTTT
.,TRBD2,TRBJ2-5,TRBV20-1,CSASSGGAFSQETQYF,TGCAGTGCTAGTAGCGGGGGGGCCTTTTCCCAAGAGACCCAGTACTTC
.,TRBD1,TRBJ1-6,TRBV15,CATSLRTGFDPPPHF,TGTGCCACCAGCTTACGGACAGGTTTTGATCCACCCCCCCACTTT
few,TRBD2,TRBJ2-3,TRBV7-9,CASSLDLAGGGTDTQYF,TGTGCCAGCAGCTTAGATCTGGCGGGAGGAGGTACAGATACGCAGTATTTT